This entry describes one T cell receptor beta chain. Its antigen is currently not known. Base qualities are not provided; no much larger clone lies one nucleotide away. Receptor amplification or capture employed 5' RACE. TCRdb lists the instrument as Illumina HiSeq 2500. The second PCR ran for about 7 to 11 cycles and used a J-beta primer mix along with a sample-barcoded 5' primer. A template-switch 5' adaptor carrying 12 random nucleotides introduced a unique molecular identifier onto each TCR beta cDNA molecule. Each sample yielded at least 3 million CDR3-containing paired-end reads. The Mint cDNA synthesis kit, primed by a TRBC-specific oligonucleotide, was used to synthesize first-strand cDNA from all RNA. Following uracil-DNA glycosylase treatment, a first 18-cycle PCR with universal primers M1SS and BC2_uni_R was performed on all cDNA. The paper's processing steps were these. Normalization of each sample was performed by random selection of 1 million high-quality reads, each carrying a distinct molecular identifier. Reads with shared molecular identifiers were discarded instead of being binned into consensus sequences. MiTCR, with a Q25 quality threshold and the strictest error-elimination algorithm, was used for CDR3 identification, clonotype clustering and error correction. A nonparametric unseen species model with Euler transformation was used to estimate a lower bound on total TCR beta diversity. TCRdb reprocessed the public reads (quality trimming at Q25 with fastp, clone calling with MiXCR) and kept in-frame beta chains. One record per CDR3 amino acid sequence lists the most common genes and DNA. TCRdb, rather than the study authors, made the V and J calls. The sample table contains about a million distinct CDR3 sequences; only one count was recorded for 35% to 40% of them. The ten top clones hold around 13% of the sample.

The donors were under 40 Caucasian individuals from Russia, aged roughly 6 to 90 years, who were systemically healthy. Approximately 10 milliliters of peripheral blood were collected from each donor into EDTA-treated Vacutainer tubes. Ficoll-Paque density-gradient centrifugation was used to isolate PBMCs, with at least 6.5 million per sample. Total RNA was extracted from PBMCs with Trizol reagent, with at least 5.5 micrograms obtained per sample. For every donor, an aliquot of PBMCs went through flow cytometry to measure the percentages of naive CD45RAhigh/CD27high T cells. These data are taken from a study of blood T cells in healthy people across ages (dated by TCRdb to about 2015). About the investigation overall: In model experiments, template switching captured roughly one uniquely barcoded TCR beta cDNA molecule for every two T cells. Donors of different ages were randomly distributed across sequencing lanes to avoid experimental bias. Using the same blood draw, the study looked at two additional independent replicas of 1 million unique cDNA reads for two donors, one aged 18 to 30 and the other aged 80 or older. Age-related changes in TCR beta repertoire diversity were measured in the study by deep sequencing normalized with unique cDNA molecular identifiers. Donors were grouped into four age groups: young (average 16 years), middle-aged (less than 40), aged (roughly 67) and long-lived (approximately 75). What the authors observed across the whole study: Observed TCR beta diversity per million T cells fell roughly linearly with age, and a significant reduction was already apparent by age about 38. The long-lived group showed more naive CD4+ T cells, fewer expanded clones and increased TCR diversity than the aged group, suggesting age selection. There was a strong correlation between observed TCR beta diversity and the percentage of naive T cells measured by flow cytometry. Because the CMV infection status of the donors was unknown, age-related changes in expanded clonotypes may potentially have been confounded. Estimates of total diversity based on one million sequenced T cells were considered lower bounds and underestimates. Because profiling used bulk unsorted PBMCs, naive and antigen-experienced compartments could not be compared conclusively.

Germline trimming amounts to 5 bases on V and 11 bases on J, with 10 as the count of junction bases outside the gene matches. Reading the germline V gene (reference sequence) gives CDR1 LNHNV and CDR2 YYDKDF. Measured from the cysteine to the phenylalanine, the CDR3 is 14 residues long. Just CDR3 DNA is preserved here, 42 bases in frame from base 1. The source of this sequence is a man younger than 35 in good health. The sequencing input was blood. The sequence joins TRBV15 to TRBJ1-1; 11 central bases correspond to TRBD1. In nucleotide form, the sequence is TGTGCCACCAGCCCGGGGACAGGGGGTAGCGAGGCTTTCTTT. Its protein is CATSPGTGGSEAFF.